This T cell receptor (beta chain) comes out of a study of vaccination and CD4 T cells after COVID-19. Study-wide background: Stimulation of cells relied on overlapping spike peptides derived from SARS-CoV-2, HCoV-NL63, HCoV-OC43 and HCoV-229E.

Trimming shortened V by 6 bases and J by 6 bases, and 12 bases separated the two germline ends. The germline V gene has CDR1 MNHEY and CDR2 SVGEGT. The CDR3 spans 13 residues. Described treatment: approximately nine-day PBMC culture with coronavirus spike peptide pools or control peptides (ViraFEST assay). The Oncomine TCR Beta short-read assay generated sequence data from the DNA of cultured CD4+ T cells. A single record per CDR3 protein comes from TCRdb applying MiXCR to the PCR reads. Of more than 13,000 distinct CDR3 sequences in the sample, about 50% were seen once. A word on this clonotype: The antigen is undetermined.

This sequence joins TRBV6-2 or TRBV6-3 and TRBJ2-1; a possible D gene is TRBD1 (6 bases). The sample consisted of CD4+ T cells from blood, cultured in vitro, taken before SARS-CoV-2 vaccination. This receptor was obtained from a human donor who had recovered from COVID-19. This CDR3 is CASREQGRNEQFF. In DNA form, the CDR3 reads TGTGCCAGCAGAGAACAGGGCCGCAATGAGCAGTTCTTC.